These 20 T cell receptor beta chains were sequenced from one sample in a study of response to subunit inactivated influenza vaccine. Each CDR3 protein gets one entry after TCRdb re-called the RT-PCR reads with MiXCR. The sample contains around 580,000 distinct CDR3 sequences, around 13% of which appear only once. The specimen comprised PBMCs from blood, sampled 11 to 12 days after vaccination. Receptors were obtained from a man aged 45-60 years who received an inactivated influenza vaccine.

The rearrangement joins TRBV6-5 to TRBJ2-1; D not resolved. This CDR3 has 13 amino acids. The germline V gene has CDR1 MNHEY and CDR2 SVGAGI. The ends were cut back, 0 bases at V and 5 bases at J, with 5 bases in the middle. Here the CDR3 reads CASSYSLNNEQFF. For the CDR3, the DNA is TGTGCCAGCAGTTACTCCCTCAACAATGAGCAGTTCTTC.

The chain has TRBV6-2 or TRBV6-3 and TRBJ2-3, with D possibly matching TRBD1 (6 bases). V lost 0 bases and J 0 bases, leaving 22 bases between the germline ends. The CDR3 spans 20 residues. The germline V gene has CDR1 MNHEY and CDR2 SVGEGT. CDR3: CASSYSTVADSPLSTDTQYF. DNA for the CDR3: TGTGCCAGCAGTTACTCGACCGTCGCGGACAGTCCCCTTAGCACAGATACGCAGTATTTT.

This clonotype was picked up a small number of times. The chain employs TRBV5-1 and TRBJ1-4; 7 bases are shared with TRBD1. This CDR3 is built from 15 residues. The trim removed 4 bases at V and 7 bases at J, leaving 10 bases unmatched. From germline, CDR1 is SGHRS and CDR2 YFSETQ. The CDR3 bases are TGCGCCAGCAGCCCCAGCCGGGACAGAGGTGAAAAACTGTTTTTT. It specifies CASSPSRDRGEKLFF.

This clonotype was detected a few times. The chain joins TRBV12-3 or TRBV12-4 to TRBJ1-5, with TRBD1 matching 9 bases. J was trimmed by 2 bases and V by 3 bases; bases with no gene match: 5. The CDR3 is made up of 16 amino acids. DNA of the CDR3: TGTGCCAGCAGTTTGGACAGGGGATACGGCAATCAGCCCCAGCATTTT. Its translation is CASSLDRGYGNQPQHF.

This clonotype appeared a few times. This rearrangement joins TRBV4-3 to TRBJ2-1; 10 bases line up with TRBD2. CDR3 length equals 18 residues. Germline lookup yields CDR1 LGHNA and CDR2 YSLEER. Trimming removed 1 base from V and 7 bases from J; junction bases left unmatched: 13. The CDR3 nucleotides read TGCGCCAGCAGCCAAGTTCCAGCGGGGGGGAGAATCGGGAATGAGCAGTTCTTC. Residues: CASSQVPAGGRIGNEQFF.

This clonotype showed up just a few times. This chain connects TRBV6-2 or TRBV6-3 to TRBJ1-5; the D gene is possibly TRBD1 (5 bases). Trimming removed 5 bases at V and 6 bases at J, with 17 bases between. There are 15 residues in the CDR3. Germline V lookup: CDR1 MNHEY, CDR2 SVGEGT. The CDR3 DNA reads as TGTGCCAGCAGTCTCGGGACCGTTAATCTTCAGCCCCAGCATTTT. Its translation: CASSLGTVNLQPQHF.

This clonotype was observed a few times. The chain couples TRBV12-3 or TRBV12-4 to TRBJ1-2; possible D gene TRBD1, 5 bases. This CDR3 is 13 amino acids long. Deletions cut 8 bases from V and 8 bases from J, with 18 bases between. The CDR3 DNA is TGTGCCAGCGGATCAGGGTCGCTGGGGGGCTACACCTTC. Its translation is CASGSGSLGGYTF.

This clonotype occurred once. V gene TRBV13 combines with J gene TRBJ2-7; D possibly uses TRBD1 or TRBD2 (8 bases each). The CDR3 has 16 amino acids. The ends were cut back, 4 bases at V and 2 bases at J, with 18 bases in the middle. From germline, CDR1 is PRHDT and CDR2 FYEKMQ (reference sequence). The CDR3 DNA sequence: TGTGCCAGCAGCTCATTAGGACAGGGACTAGCCTACGAGCAGTACTTC. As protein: CASSSLGQGLAYEQYF.

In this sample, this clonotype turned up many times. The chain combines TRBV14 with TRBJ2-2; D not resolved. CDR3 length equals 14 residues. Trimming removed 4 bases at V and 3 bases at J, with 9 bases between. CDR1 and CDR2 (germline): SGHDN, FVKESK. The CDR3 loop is CASSPGTHTGELFF. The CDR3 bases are TGTGCCAGCAGCCCGGGCACCCACACCGGGGAGCTGTTTTTT.

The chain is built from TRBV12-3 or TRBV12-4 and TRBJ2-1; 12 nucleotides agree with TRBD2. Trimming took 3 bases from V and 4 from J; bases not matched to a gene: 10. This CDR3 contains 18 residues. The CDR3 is CASSFARLAGERYNEQFF. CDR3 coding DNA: TGTGCCAGCAGTTTCGCTCGACTAGCGGGGGAGAGGTACAATGAGCAGTTCTTC.

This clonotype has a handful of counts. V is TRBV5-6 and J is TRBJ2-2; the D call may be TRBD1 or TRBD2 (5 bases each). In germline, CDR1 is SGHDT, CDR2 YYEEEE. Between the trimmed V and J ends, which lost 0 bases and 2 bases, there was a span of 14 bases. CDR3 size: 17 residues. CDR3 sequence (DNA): TGTGCCAGCAGCTTGGCCGTGGGACCTCTCAACACCGGGGAGCTGTTTTTT. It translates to CASSLAVGPLNTGELFF.

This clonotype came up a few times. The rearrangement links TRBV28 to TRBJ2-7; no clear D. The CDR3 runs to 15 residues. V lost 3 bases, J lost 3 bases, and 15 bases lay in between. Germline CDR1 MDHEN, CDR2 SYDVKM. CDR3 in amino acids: CASSFAGARRYEQYF. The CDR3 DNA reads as TGTGCCAGCAGTTTTGCCGGAGCTCGCCGCTACGAGCAGTACTTC.

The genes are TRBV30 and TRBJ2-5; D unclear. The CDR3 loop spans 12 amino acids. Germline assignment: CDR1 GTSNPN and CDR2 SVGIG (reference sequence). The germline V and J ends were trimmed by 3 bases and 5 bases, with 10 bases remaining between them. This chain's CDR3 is CAWSVMMETQYF. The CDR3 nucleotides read TGTGCCTGGAGCGTCATGATGGAGACCCAGTACTTC.

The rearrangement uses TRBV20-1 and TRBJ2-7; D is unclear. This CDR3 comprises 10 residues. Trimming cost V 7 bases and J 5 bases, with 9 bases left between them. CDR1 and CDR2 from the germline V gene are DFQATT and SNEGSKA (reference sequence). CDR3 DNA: TGCAGTGGGCTGTGGAACGAGCAGTACTTC. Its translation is CSGLWNEQYF.

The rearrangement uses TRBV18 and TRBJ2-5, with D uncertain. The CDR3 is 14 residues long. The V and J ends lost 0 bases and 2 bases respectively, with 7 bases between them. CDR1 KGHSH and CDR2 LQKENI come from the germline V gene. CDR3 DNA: TGTGCCAGCTCACCACCTTCGAAGCAAGAGACCCAGTACTTC. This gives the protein CASSPPSKQETQYF.

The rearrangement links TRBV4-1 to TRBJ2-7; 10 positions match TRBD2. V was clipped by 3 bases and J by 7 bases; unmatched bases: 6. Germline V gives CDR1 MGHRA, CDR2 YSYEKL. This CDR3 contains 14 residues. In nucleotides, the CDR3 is TGCGCCAGCAGCCACCTAGCGGGAGTGGGGGAGCAGTACTTC. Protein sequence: CASSHLAGVGEQYF.

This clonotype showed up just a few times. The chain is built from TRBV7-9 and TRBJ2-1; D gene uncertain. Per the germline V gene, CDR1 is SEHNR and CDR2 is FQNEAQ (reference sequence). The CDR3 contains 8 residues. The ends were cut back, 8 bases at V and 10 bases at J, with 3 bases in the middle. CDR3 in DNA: TGTGCCAGCTCCGAGCAGTTCTTC. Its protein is CASSEQFF.

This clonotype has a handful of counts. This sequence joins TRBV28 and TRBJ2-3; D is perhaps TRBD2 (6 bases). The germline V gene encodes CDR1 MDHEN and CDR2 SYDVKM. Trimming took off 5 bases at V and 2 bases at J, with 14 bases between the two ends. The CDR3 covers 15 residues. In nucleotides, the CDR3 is TGTGCCAGCAGTCTCGGGACTTCCTTCACAGATACGCAGTATTTT. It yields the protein CASSLGTSFTDTQYF.

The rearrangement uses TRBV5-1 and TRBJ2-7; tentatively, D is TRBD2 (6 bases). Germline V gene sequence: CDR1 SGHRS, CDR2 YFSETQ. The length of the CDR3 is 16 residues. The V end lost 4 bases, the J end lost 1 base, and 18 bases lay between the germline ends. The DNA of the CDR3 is TGCGCCAGCAGCAGGTCCCCGGGACTCGGATCCTACGAGCAGTACTTC. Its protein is CASSRSPGLGSYEQYF.

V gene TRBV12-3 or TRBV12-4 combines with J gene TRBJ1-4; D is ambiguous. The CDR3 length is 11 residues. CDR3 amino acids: CATAGNEKLFF. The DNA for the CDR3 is TGTGCTACCGCGGGGAATGAAAAACTGTTTTTT.